This T cell receptor (beta chain) emerged from a study of technical replicates of blood from a few donors. Trimming removed 4 bases at V and 5 bases at J, with 21 bases between. This CDR3 spans 17 amino acids. The germline V gene encodes CDR1 SGHAT and CDR2 FQNNGV. Profiled with immunoSEQ multiplex PCR; TCRdb holds only in-frame clones, not every one. Of about 80,000 clones in the sample, approximately 93% were seen once. Sequencing was performed on T cells isolated from PBMCs. The clonotype was recovered from a human donor in good health. This chain uses TRBV11-2 with TRBJ2-1, with D perhaps matching TRBD1 (6 bases). The CDR3 DNA sequence: TGTGCCAGCAGCTCGGTGGGGGCCTATGTTTCGAACAATGAGCAGTTCTTC. This translates into CASSSVGAYVSNNEQFF. The whole variable domain, filled in from reference TRBV11-2 and TRBJ2-1, reads EAGVAQSPRYKIIEKRQSVAFWCNPISGHATLYWYQQILGQGPKLLIQFQNNGVVDDSQLPKDRFSAERLKGVDSTLKIQPAKLEDSAVYLCASSSVGAYVSNNEQFFGPGTRLTVL.